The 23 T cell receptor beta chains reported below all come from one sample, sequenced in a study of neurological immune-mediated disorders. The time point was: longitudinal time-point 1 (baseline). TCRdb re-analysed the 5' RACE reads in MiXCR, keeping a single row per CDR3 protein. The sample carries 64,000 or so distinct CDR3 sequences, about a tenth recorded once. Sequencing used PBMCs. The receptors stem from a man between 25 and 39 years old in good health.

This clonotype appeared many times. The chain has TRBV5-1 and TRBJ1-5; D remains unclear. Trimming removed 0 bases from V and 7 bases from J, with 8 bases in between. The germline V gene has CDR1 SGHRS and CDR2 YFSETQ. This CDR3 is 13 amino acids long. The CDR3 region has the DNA TGCGCCAGCAGCTTGGCCTCGGGACAGCCCCAGCATTTT. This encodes CASSLASGQPQHF.

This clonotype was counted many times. CDR3 DNA: TGTGCCACCAGTGGGGGACGGATGAACACTGAAGCTTTCTTT. This gives the protein CATSGGRMNTEAFF. The chain is built from TRBV15 and TRBJ1-1; perhaps TRBD1 as D (5 bases). Trimming removed 6 bases at V and 0 bases at J, with 11 bases between. The CDR3 spans 14 residues. CDR1 is LNHNV and CDR2 is YYDKDF in the germline V gene (reference sequence).

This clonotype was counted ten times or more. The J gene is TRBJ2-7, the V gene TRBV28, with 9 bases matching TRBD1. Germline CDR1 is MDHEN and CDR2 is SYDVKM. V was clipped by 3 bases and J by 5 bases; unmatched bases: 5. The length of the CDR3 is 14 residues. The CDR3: CASSFPGQGDEQYF. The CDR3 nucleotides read TGTGCCAGCAGTTTCCCGGGACAGGGCGACGAGCAGTACTTC.

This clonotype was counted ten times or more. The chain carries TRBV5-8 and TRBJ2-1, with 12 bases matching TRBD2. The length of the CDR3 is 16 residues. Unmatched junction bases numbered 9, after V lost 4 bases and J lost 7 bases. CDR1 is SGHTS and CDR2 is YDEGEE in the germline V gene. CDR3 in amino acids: CASSTLAGGPLNEQFF. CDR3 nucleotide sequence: TGTGCCAGCAGCACGCTAGCGGGAGGGCCTTTAAATGAGCAGTTCTTC.

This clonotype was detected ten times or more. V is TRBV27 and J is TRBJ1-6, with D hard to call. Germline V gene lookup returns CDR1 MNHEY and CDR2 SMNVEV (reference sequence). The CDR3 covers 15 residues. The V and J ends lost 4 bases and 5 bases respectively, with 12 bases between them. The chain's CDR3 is CASSYFDGDNSPLHF. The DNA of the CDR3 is TGTGCCAGCAGTTACTTCGACGGCGATAATTCACCCCTCCACTTT.

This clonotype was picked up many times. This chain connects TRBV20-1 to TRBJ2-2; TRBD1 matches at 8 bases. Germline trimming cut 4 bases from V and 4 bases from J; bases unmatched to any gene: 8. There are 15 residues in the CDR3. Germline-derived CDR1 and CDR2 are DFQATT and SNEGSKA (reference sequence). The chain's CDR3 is CSAIQGARGTGELFF. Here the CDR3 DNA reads TGCAGTGCTATTCAGGGGGCTCGGGGCACCGGGGAGCTGTTTTTT.

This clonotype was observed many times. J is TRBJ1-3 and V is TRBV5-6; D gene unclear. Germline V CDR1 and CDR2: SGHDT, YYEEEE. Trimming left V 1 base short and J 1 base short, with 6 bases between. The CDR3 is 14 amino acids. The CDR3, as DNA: TGTGCCAGCAGCTTGATGGAATCTGGAAACACCATATATTTT. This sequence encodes CASSLMESGNTIYF. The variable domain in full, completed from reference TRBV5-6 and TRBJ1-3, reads DAGVTQSPTHLIKTRGQQVTLRCSPKSGHDTVSWYQQALGQGPQFIFQYYEEEERQRGNFPDRFSGHQFPNYSSELNVNALLLGDSALYLCASSLMESGNTIYFGEGSWLTVV.

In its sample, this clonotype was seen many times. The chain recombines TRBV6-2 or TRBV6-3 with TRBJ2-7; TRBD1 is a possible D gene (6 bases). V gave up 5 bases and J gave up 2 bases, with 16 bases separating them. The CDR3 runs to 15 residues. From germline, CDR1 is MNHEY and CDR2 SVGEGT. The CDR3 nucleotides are TGTGCCAGCAGTACAGGGCCTCCGTGGGCCTACGAGCAGTACTTC. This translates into CASSTGPPWAYEQYF.

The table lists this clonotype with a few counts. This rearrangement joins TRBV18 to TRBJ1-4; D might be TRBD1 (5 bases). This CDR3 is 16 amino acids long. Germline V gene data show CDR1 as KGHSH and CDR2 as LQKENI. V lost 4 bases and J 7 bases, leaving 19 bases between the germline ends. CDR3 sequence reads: CASSLLMGTAGEKLFF. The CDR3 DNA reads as TGTGCCAGCTCACTCCTGATGGGGACGGCAGGTGAAAAACTGTTTTTT.

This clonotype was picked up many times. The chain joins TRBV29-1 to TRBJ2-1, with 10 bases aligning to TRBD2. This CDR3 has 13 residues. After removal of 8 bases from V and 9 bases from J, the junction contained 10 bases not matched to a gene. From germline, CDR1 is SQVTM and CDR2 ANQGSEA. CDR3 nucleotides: TGCAGCTACGGGCTAGCGGGAGTAGGTGAGCAGTTCTTC. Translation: CSYGLAGVGEQFF.

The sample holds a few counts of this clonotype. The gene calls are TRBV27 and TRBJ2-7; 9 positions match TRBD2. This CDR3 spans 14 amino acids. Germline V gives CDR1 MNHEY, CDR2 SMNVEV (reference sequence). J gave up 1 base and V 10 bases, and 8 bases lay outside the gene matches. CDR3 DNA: TGTGCCAACAGCGAGCGGGAGGCTTCCTACGAGCAGTACTTC. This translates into CANSEREASYEQYF.

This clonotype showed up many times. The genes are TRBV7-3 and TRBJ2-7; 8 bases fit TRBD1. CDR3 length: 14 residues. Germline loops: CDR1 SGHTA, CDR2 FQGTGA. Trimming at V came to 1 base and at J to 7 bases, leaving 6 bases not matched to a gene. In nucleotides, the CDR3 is TGTGCCAGCAGCTTAAGCGGACAGGGACAAGAGCAGTACTTC. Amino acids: CASSLSGQGQEQYF.

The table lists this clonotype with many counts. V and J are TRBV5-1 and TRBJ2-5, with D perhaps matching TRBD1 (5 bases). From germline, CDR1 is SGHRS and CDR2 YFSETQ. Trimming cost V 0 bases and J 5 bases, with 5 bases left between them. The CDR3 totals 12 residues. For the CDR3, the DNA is TGCGCCAGCAGCTTGGACAGGGAGACCCAGTACTTC. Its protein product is CASSLDRETQYF.

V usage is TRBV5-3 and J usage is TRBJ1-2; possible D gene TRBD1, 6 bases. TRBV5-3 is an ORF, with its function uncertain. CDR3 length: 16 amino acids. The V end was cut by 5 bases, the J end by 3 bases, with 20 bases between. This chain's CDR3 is CARSIKEKGVYYGYTF. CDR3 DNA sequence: TGTGCCAGAAGTATCAAGGAAAAGGGGGTTTACTATGGCTACACCTTC.

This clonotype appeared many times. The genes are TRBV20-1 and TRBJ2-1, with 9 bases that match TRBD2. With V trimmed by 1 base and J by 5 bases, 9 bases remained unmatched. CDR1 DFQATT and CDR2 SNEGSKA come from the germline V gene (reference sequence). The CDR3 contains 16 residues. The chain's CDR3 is CSARGSVAGANNEQFF. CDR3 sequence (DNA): TGCAGTGCTAGAGGGTCAGTAGCGGGAGCCAACAATGAGCAGTTCTTC.

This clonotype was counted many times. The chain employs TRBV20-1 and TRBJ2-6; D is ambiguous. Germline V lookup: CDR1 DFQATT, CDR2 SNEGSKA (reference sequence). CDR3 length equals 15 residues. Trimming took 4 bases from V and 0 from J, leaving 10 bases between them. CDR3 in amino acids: CSANDGSSGANVLTF. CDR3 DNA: TGCAGTGCTAACGACGGAAGCTCTGGGGCCAACGTCCTGACTTTC.

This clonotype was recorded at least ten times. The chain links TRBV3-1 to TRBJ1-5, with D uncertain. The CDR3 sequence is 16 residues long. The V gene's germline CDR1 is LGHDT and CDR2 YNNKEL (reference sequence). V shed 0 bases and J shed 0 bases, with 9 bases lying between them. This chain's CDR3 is CASSQDLGVSNQPQHF. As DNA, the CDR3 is TGTGCCAGCAGCCAAGATTTGGGAGTTAGCAATCAGCCCCAGCATTTT.

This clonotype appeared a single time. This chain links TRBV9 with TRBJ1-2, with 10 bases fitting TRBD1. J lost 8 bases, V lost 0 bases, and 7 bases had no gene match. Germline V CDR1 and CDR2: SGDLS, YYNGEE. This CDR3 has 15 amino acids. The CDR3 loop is CASSVDLGTGEGYTF. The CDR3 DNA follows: TGTGCCAGCAGCGTAGATCTCGGGACAGGGGAAGGCTACACCTTC.

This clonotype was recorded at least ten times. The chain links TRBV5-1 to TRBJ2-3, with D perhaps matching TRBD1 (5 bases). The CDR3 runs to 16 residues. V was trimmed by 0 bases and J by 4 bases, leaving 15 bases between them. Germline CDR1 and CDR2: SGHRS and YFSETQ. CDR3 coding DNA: TGCGCCAGCAGCTTGGAGGGGCCCTTAGGAGCAGATACGCAGTATTTT. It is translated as CASSLEGPLGADTQYF.

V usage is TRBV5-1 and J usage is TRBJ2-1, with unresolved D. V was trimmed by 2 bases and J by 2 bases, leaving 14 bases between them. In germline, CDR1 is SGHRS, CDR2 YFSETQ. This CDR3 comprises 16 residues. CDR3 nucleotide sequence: TGCGCCAGCAGCTTTTACGGCAATCCAACCTACAATGAGCAGTTCTTC. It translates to CASSFYGNPTYNEQFF. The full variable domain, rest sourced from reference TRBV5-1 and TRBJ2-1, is KAGVTQTPRYLIKTRGQQVTLSCSPISGHRSVSWYQQTPGQGLQFLFEYFSETQRNKGNFPGRFSGRQFSNSRSEMNVSTLELGDSALYLCASSFYGNPTYNEQFFGPGTRLTVL.

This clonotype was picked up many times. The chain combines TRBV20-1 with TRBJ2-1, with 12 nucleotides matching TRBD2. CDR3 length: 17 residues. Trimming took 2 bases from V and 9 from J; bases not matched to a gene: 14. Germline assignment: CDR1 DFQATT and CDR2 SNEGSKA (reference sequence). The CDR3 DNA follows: TGCAGTGCTAGACCTCAACTAGCGGGAGGTTATAAGGGTGAGCAGTTCTTC. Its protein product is CSARPQLAGGYKGEQFF.

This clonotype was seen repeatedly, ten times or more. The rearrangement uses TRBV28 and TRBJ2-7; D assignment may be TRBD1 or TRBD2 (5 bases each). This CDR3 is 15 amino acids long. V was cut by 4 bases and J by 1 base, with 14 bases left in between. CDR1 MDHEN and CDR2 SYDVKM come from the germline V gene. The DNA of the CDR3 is TGTGCCAGCAGTTCTTCTTGGGACGGGTCCTACGAGCAGTACTTC. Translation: CASSSSWDGSYEQYF.

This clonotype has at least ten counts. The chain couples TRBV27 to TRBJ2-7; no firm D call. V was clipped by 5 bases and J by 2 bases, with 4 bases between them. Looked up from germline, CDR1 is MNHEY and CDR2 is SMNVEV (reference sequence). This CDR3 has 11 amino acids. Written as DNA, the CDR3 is TGTGCCAGCAGTACTGCCTACGAGCAGTACTTC. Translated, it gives CASSTAYEQYF.